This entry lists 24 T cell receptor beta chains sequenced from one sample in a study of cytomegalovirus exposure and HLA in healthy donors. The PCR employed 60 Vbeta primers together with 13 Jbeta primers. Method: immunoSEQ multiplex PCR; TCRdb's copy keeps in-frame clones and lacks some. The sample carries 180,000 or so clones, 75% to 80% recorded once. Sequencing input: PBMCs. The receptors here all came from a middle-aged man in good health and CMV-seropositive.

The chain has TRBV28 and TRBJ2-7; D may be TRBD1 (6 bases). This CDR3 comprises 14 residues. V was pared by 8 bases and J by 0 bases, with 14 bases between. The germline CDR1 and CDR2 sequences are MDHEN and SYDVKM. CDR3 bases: TGTGCCAGCGGGTACAGGGAGCCCTCCTACGAGCAGTACTTC. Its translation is CASGYREPSYEQYF.

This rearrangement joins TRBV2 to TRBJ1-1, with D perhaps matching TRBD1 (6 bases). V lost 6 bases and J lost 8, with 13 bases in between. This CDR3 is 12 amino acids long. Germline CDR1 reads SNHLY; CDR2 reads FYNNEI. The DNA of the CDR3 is TGTGCCAGCAGGGGGGCAGGAGTCGAAGCTTTCTTT. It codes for CASRGAGVEAFF.

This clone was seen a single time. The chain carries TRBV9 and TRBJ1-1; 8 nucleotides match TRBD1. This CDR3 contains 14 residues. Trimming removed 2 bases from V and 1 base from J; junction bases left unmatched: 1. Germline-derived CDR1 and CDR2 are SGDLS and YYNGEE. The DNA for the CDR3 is TGTGCCAGCAGCGTCGGACAGGGGAACACTGAAGCTTTCTTT. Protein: CASSVGQGNTEAFF.

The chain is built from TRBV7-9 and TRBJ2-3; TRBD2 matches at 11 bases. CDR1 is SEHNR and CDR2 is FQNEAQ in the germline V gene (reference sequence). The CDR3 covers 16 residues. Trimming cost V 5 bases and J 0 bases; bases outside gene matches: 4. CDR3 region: CASSEGTSGSTDTQYF. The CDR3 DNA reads TGTGCCAGCAGCGAGGGGACTAGCGGTAGCACAGATACGCAGTATTTT.

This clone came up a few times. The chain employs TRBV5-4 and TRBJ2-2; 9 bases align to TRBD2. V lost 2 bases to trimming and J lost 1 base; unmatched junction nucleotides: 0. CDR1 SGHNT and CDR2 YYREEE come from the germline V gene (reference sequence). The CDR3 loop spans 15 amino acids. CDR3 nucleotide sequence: TGTGCCAGCAGCTTAGCGGGAGGGAACACCGGGGAGCTGTTTTTT. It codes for CASSLAGGNTGELFF.

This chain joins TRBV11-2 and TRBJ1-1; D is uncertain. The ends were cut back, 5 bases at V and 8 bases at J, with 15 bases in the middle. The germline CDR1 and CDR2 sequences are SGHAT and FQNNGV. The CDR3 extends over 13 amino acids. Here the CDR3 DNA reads TGTGCCAGCAGCCCCCGGCTCGAGGGCGAAGCTTTCTTT. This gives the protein CASSPRLEGEAFF.

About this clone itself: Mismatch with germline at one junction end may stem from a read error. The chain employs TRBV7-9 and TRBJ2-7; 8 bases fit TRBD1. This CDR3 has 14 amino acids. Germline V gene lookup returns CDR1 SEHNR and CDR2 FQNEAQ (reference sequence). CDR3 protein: CSSSFVGQGYEQYF. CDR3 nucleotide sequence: TGTTCCAGCAGCTTTGTCGGACAGGGCTACGAGCAGTACTTC.

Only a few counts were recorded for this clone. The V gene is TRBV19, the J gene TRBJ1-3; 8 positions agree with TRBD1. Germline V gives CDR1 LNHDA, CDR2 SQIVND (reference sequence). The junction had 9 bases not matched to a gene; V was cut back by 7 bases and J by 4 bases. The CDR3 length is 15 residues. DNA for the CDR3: TGTGCCAGTAACCCCGAGGACAGGGAGGGAAACACCATATATTTT. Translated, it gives CASNPEDREGNTIYF.

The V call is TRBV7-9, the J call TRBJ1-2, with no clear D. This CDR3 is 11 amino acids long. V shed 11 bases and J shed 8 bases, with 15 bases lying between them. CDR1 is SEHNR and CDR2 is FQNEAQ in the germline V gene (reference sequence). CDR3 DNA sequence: TGTGCCTCCTCAGAAGTTCGAGGCTACACCTTC. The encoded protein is CASSEVRGYTF.

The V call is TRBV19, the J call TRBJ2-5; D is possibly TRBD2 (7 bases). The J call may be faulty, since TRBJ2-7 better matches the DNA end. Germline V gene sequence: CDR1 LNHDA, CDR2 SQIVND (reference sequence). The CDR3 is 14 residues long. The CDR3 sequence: CASSPQGGFSEQYF. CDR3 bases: TGTGCCAGTTCCCCACAGGGAGGGTTCAGCGAGCAGTACTTC.

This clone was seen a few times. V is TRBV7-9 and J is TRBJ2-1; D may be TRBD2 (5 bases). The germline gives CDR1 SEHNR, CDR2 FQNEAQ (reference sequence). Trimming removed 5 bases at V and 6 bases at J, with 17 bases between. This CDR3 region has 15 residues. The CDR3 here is CASSLGLARANEQFF. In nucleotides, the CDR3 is TGTGCCAGCAGCCTAGGTCTCGCGAGGGCCAATGAGCAGTTCTTC. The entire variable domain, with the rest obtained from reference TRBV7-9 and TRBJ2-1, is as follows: DTGVSQNPRHKITKRGQNVTFRCDPISEHNRLYWYRQTLGQGPEFLTYFQNEAQLEKSRLLSDRFSAERPKGSFSTLEIQRTEQGDSAMYLCASSLGLARANEQFFGPGTRLTVL.

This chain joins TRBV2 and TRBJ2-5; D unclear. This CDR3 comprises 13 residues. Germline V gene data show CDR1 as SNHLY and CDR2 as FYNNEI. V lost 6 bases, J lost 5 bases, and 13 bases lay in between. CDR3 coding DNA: TGTGCCAGCAGCTACACAGAACGGGAGACCCAGTACTTC. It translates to CASSYTERETQYF.

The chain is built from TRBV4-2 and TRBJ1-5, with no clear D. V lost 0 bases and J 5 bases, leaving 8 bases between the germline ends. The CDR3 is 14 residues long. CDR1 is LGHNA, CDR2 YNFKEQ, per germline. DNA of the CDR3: TGTGCCAGCAGCCAAGACAGGTTGGATCAGCCCCAGCATTTT. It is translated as CASSQDRLDQPQHF.

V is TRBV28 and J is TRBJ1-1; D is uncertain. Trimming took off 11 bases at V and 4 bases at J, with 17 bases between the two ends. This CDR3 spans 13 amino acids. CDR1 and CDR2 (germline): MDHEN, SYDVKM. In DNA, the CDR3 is TGTGCCTCCGCGGCCGGGGTGCTCACTGAAGCTTTCTTT. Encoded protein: CASAAGVLTEAFF.

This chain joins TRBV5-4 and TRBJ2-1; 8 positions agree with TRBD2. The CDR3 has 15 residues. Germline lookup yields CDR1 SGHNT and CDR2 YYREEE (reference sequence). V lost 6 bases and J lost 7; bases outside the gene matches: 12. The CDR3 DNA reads TGTGCCAGCACGCCTCGGGCGGGAGGTAGGAATGAGCAGTTCTTC. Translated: CASTPRAGGRNEQFF.

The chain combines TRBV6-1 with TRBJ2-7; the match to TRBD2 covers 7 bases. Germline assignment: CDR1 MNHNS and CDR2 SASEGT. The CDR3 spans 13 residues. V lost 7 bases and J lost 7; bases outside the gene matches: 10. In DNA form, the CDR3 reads TGTGCCAGCATCCCGGGAGGCCCGGGGGAGCAGTACTTC. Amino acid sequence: CASIPGGPGEQYF.

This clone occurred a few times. CDR3 coding DNA: TGTGCCAGCAGCGTATATGTATACAATGAGCAGTTCTTC. Protein product: CASSVYVYNEQFF. The chain joins TRBV9 to TRBJ2-1, with unresolved D. CDR3 length equals 13 residues. Germline V gene lookup returns CDR1 SGDLS and CDR2 YYNGEE. The V gene lost 1 base and the J gene lost 4 bases, with 6 bases spanning the gap.

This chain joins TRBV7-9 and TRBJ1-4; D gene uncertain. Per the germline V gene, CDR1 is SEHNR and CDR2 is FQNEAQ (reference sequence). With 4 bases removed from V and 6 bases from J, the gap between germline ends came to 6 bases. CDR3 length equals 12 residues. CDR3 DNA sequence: TGTGCCAGCAGCTCCGAGGATGAAAAACTGTTTTTT. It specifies CASSSEDEKLFF.

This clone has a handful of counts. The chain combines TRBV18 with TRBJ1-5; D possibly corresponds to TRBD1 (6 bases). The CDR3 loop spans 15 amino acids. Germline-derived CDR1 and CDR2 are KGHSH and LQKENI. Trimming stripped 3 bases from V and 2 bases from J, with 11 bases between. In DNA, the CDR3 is TGTGCCAGCTCACCTGGGAGACAGGGCAATCAGCCCCAGCATTTT. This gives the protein CASSPGRQGNQPQHF.

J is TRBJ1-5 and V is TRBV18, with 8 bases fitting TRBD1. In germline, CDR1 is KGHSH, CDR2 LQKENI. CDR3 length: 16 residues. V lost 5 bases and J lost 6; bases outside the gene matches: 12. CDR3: CASSGQGARSGQPQHF. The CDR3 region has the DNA TGTGCCAGCTCAGGGCAGGGGGCGCGTTCGGGTCAGCCCCAGCATTTT.

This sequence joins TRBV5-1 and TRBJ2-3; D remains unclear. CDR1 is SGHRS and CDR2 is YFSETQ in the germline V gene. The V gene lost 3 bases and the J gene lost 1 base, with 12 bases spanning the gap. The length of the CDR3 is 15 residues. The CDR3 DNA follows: TGCGCCAGCAGCTCCCTACTCAGCGGCACAGATACGCAGTATTTT. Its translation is CASSSLLSGTDTQYF. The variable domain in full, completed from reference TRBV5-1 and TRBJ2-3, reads KAGVTQTPRYLIKTRGQQVTLSCSPISGHRSVSWYQQTPGQGLQFLFEYFSETQRNKGNFPGRFSGRQFSNSRSEMNVSTLELGDSALYLCASSSLLSGTDTQYFGPGTRLTVL.

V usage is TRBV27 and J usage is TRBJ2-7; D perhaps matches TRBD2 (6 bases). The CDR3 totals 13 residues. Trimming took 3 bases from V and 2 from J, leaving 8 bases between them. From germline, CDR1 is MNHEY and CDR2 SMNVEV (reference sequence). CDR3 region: CASSFRETYEQYF. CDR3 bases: TGTGCCAGCAGTTTCCGGGAGACCTACGAGCAGTACTTC.

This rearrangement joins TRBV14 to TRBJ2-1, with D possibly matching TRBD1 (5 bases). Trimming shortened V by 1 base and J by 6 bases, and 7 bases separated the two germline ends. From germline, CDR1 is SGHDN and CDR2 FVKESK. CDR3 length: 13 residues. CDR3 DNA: TGTGCCAGCAGCCAAGGACAGTTCAATGAGCAGTTCTTC. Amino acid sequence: CASSQGQFNEQFF.

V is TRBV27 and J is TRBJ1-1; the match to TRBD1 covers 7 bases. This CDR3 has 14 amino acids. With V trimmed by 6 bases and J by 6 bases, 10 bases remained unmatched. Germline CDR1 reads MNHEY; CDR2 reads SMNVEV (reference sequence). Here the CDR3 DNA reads TGTGCCAGCAGCTCGACAGGGTATAGCGCTGAAGCTTTCTTT. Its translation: CASSSTGYSAEAFF.